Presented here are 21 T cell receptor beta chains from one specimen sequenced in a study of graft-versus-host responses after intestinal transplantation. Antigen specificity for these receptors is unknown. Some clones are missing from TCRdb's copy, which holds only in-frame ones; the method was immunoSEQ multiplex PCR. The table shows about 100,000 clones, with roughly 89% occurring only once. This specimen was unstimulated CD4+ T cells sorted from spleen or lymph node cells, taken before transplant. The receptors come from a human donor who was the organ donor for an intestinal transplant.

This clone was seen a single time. This CDR3 reads CASSRLRTGELFF. CDR3 in DNA: TGTGCCAGCAGCCGGCTTAGGACCGGGGAGCTGTTTTTT. The chain combines TRBV27 with TRBJ2-2, with D unresolved. The CDR3 sequence is 13 residues long. V was cut by 6 bases and J by 5 bases, with 10 bases left in between. Per germline, CDR1 MNHEY and CDR2 SMNVEV (reference sequence).

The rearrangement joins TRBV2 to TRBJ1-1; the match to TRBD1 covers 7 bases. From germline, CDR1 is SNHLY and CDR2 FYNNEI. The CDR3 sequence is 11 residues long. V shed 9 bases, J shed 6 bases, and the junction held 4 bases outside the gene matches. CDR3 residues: CASRQGPEAFF. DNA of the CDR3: TGTGCCAGTCGACAGGGACCTGAAGCTTTCTTT.

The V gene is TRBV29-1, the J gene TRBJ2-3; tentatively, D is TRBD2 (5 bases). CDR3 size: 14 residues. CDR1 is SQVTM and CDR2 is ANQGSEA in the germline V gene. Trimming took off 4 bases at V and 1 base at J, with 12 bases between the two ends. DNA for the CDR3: TGCAGCGTTGGTCAAGCGGCCCGCACAGATACGCAGTATTTT. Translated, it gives CSVGQAARTDTQYF.

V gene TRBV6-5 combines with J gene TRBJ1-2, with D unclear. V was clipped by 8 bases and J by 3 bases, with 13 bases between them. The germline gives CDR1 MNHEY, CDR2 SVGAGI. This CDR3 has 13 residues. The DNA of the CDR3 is TGTGCCAGCGCCCCTCGGAGTTACTATGGCTACACCTTC. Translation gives CASAPRSYYGYTF.

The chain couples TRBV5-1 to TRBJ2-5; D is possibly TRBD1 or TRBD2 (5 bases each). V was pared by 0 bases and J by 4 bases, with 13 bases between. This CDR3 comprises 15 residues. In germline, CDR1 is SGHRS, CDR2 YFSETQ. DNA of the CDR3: TGCGCCAGCAGCTTGGCGAGGGGTAAAGGAGAGACCCAGTACTTC. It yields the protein CASSLARGKGETQYF. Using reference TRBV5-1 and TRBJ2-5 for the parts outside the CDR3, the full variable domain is KAGVTQTPRYLIKTRGQQVTLSCSPISGHRSVSWYQQTPGQGLQFLFEYFSETQRNKGNFPGRFSGRQFSNSRSEMNVSTLELGDSALYLCASSLARGKGETQYFGPGTRLLVL.

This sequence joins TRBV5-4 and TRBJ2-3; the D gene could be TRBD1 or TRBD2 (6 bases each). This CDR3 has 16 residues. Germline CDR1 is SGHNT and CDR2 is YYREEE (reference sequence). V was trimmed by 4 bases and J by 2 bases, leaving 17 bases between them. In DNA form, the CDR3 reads TGTGCCAGCAGCGTCGGGGGCGCGGTGATCACAGATACGCAGTATTTT. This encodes CASSVGGAVITDTQYF.

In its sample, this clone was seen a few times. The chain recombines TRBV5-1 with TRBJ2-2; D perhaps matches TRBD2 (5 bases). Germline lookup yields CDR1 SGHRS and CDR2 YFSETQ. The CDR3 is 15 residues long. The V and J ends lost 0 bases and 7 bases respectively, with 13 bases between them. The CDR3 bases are TGCGCCAGCAGCTTGGCGGGATATGCCGACGGGGAGCTGTTTTTT. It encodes CASSLAGYADGELFF.

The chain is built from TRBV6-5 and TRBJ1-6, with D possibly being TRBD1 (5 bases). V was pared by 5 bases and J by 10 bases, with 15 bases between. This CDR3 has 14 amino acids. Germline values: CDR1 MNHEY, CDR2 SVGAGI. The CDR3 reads CASSLRDGASPLHF. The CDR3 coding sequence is TGTGCCAGCAGTCTCCGTGACGGGGCATCACCCCTCCACTTT.

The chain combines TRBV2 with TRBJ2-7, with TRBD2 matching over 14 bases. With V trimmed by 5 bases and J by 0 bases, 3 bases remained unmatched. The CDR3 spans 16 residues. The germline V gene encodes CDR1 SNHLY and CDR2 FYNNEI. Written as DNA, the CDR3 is TGTGCCAGCAGTCGACTAGCGGGGGGGAGCTCCTACGAGCAGTACTTC. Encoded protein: CASSRLAGGSSYEQYF. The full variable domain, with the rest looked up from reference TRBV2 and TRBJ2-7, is EPEVTQTPSHQVTQMGQEVILRCVPISNHLYFYWYRQILGQKVEFLVSFYNNEISEKSEIFDDQFSVERPDGSNFTLKIRSTKLEDSAMYFCASSRLAGGSSYEQYFGPGTRLTVT.

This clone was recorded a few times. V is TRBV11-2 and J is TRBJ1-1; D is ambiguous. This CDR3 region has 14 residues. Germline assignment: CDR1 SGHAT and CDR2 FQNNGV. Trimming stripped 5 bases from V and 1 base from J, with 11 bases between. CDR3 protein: CASSLTAGNTEAFF. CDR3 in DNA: TGTGCCAGCAGCCTTACGGCAGGGAACACTGAAGCTTTCTTT. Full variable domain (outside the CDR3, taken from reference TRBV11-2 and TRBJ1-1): EAGVAQSPRYKIIEKRQSVAFWCNPISGHATLYWYQQILGQGPKLLIQFQNNGVVDDSQLPKDRFSAERLKGVDSTLKIQPAKLEDSAVYLCASSLTAGNTEAFFGQGTRLTVV.

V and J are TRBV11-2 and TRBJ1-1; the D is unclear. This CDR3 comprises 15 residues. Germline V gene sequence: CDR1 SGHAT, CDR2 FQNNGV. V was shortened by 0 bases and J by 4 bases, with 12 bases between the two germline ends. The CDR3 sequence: CASSLDAGPSTEAFF. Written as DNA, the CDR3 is TGTGCCAGCAGCTTAGATGCAGGACCCTCCACTGAAGCTTTCTTT.

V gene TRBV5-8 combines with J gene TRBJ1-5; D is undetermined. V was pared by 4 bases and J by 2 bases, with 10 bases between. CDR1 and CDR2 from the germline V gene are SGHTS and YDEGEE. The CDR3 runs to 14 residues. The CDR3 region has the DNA TGTGCCAGCAGCAGGCCACGGGGCAATCAGCCCCAGCATTTT. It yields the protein CASSRPRGNQPQHF.

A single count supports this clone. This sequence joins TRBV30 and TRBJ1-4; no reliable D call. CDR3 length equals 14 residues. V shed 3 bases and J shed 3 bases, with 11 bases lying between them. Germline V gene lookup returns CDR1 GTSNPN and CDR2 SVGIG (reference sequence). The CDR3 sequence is CAWRPPYSNEKLFF. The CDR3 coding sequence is TGTGCCTGGAGGCCCCCCTACTCTAATGAAAAACTGTTTTTT.

The CDR3 DNA reads TGTGCCAGCAGGGGCAACACCGGGGAGCTGTTTTTT. The encoded protein is CASRGNTGELFF. The chain links TRBV6-1 to TRBJ2-2; D not resolved. From germline, CDR1 is MNHNS and CDR2 SASEGT. V was clipped by 6 bases and J by 2 bases, with 4 bases between them. The CDR3 length is 12 residues.

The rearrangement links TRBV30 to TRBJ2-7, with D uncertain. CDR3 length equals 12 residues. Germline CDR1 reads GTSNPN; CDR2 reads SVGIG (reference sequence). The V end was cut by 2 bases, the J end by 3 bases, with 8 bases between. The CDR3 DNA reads TGTGCCTGGAGTCTCCAGAGCTACGAGCAGTACTTC. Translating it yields CAWSLQSYEQYF.

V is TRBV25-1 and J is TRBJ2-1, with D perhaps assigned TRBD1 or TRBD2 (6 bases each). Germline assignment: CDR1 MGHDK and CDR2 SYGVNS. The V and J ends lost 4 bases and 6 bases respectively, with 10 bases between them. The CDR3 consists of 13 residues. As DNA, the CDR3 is TGTGCCAGCAGTGTATGGGGGGCCAATGAGCAGTTCTTC. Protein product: CASSVWGANEQFF.

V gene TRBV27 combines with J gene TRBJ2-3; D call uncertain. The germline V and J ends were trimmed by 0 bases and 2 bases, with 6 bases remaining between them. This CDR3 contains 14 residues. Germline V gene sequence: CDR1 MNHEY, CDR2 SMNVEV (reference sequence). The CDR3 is CASSLSDLTDTQYF. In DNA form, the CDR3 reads TGTGCCAGCAGTTTATCGGACCTCACAGATACGCAGTATTTT.

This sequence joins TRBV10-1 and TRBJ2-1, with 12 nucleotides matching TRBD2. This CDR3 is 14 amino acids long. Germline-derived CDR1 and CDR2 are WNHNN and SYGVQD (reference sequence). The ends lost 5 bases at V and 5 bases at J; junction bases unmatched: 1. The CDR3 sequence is CASSRTSGDNEQFF. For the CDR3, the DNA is TGCGCCAGCAGTAGGACTAGCGGGGACAATGAGCAGTTCTTC.

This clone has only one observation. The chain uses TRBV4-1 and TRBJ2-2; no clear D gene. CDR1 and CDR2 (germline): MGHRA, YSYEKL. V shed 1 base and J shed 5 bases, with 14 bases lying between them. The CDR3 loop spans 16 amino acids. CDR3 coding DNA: TGCGCCAGCAGCCAAGTTCCGTCTCCGAGGACCGGGGAGCTGTTTTTT. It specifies CASSQVPSPRTGELFF.

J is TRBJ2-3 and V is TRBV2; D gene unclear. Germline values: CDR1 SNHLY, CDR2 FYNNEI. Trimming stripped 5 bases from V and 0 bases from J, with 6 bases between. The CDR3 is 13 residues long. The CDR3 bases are TGTGCCAGCAGTTTGATTAGCACAGATACGCAGTATTTT. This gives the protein CASSLISTDTQYF. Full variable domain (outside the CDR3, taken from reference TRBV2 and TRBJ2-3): EPEVTQTPSHQVTQMGQEVILRCVPISNHLYFYWYRQILGQKVEFLVSFYNNEISEKSEIFDDQFSVERPDGSNFTLKIRSTKLEDSAMYFCASSLISTDTQYFGPGTRLTVL.

The chain's CDR3 is CASSQKNTEAFF. Here the CDR3 DNA reads TGTGCCAGTAGTCAAAAGAACACTGAAGCTTTCTTT. The gene calls are TRBV19 and TRBJ1-1; D gene uncertain. Per the germline V gene, CDR1 is LNHDA and CDR2 is SQIVND (reference sequence). The V end was cut by 5 bases, the J end by 1 base, with 5 bases between. The CDR3 covers 12 residues.